This is a list of T cell receptor beta chains from one sample in a study of metastatic and nonmetastatic thyroid tumors. TCRdb re-analyzed the PCR reads using MiXCR. Seen here are about 32,000 clones, around 20% observed once, and the top ten hold 6.5% to 8%. Sequenced input: blood. These receptor sequences come from a female donor with papillary thyroid cancer or a benign thyroid nodule (not recorded which). Some clones in this sample may be carry-over from other donors' samples. Each CDR3 is given with its conserved first and last residue. The D gene is left open where the match is weak. Clone size is shown for a subset of rows, as once, few, many or a class of expanded clone.

D	V	length	J	size	CDR3	DNA
-	TRBV6-1	14	TRBJ1-1	many	CASRPQDRNTEAFF	TGTGCCAGCAGGCCACAGGATCGGAACACTGAAGCTTTCTTT
TRBD1	TRBV6-4	14	TRBJ2-7	few	CASSSTGRGYEQYF	TGTGCCAGCAGTTCGACAGGGCGTGGGTACGAGCAGTACTTC
TRBD1	TRBV20-1	15	TRBJ1-2	-	CSAYLIQGHDYGYTF	TGCAGTGCCTACCTCATACAGGGGCACGACTATGGCTACACCTTC
-	TRBV7-3	15	TRBJ2-2	many	CASSLQGTNTGELFF	TGTGCCAGCAGCTTACAGGGAACGAACACCGGGGAGCTGTTTTTT
-	TRBV25-1	15	TRBJ1-2	few	CASSESKGDGSGYTF	TGTGCCAGCAGTGAATCGAAGGGGGACGGGAGTGGCTACACCTTC
TRBD1	TRBV3-1	19	TRBJ1-5	many	CASSQGAGQGRNSNQPQHF	TGTGCCAGCAGCCAAGGCGCCGGACAGGGGCGGAACAGCAATCAGCCCCAGCATTTT
-	TRBV7-3	15	TRBJ2-7	few	CASSSSGEYSYEQYF	TGTGCCAGCAGCTCTTCGGGGGAGTATAGTTACGAGCAGTACTTC
-	TRBV11-2	13	TRBJ2-3	-	CASRESRAGTQYF	TGTGCCAGCAGGGAGAGTAGGGCAGGCACGCAGTATTTT
-	TRBV7-8	17	TRBJ1-3	many	CASSWARQGFSGNTIYF	TGTGCCAGCAGCTGGGCACGGCAGGGGTTCTCTGGAAACACCATATATTTT
-	TRBV28	15	TRBJ2-7	-	CASSPRGTYTYEQYF	TGTGCCAGCAGCCCCCGGGGGACTTACACCTACGAGCAGTACTTC
-	TRBV6-2/TRBV6-3	11	TRBJ2-7	few	CASSPNYEQYF	TGTGCCAGCAGTCCAAACTACGAGCAGTACTTC
TRBD1	TRBV9	13	TRBJ1-2	many	CASSQGADYGYTF	TGTGCCAGCAGCCAGGGGGCTGACTATGGCTACACCTTC
-	TRBV30	9	TRBJ1-6	-	CAWGSPLHF	TGTGCCTGGGGTTCACCCCTCCACTTT
-	TRBV6-1	14	TRBJ2-3	-	CASSERGRTDTQYF	TGTGCCAGCAGTGAACGGGGACGCACAGATACGCAGTATTTT
TRBD1	TRBV5-1	11	TRBJ2-5	many	CASTPGQGIYF	TGCGCCAGCACTCCGGGACAGGGCATCTACTTC
-	TRBV28	13	TRBJ1-6	medium-sized	CVTREVYNSPLHF	TGTGTTACTAGGGAGGTCTATAATTCACCCCTCCACTTT
-	TRBV10-3	15	TRBJ1-2	many	CAIRGPGRSGDGYTF	TGTGCCATCAGGGGGCCTGGCCGCTCGGGTGATGGCTACACCTTC
TRBD1	TRBV6-1	11	TRBJ1-2	many	CASSTGAGYTF	TGTGCCAGCAGTACAGGGGCTGGCTACACCTTC
-	TRBV28	15	TRBJ1-6	medium-sized	CASSLVGVDNSPLHF	TGTGCCAGCAGTTTAGTAGGTGTAGATAATTCACCCCTCCACTTT
-	TRBV18	14	TRBJ1-5	many	CASSPPTAEQPQHF	TGTGCCAGCTCACCACCGACAGCAGAACAGCCCCAGCATTTT
-	TRBV11-2	15	TRBJ1-2	-	CASSLGRATNYGYTF	TGTGCCAGCAGTTTGGGAAGGGCTACTAACTATGGCTACACCTTC
-	TRBV6-6	14	TRBJ2-1	many	CASSYQRRDHERFF	TGTGCCAGCAGTTACCAAAGGCGGGATCATGAGCGGTTCTTC
-	TRBV6-2/TRBV6-3	11	TRBJ1-1	few	CASSIDTEAFF	TGTGCCAGCAGTATCGACACTGAAGCTTTCTTT
-	TRBV5-1	16	TRBJ1-2	-	CASSSSEGGLNYGYTF	TGCGCCAGCAGCTCCTCGGAGGGGGGACTTAACTATGGCTACACCTTC
TRBD1	TRBV28	13	TRBJ1-2	many	CASRGQQNYGYTF	TGTGCCAGCAGGGGACAGCAGAACTATGGCTACACCTTC
-	TRBV14	12	TRBJ2-7	few	CASSQVQGEQYF	TGTGCCAGCAGCCAAGTCCAAGGCGAGCAGTACTTC
-	TRBV2	14	TRBJ2-3	-	CASRWTEVTDPQYF	TGTGCCAGCAGATGGACTGAGGTCACAGATCCGCAGTATTTT
-	TRBV5-1	15	TRBJ1-3	-	CASSLEVSPGNTIYF	TGCGCCAGCAGCTTGGAGGTTTCGCCTGGAAACACCATATATTTT
-	TRBV19	14	TRBJ1-6	-	CASTVPGPNSPLHF	TGTGCCAGTACCGTGCCGGGCCCCAATTCACCCCTCCACTTT
TRBD1	TRBV9	15	TRBJ1-6	many	CASSELQGTNSPLHF	TGTGCCAGCAGCGAGTTACAGGGGACTAATTCACCCCTCCACTTT